This entry concerns a single TCR beta chain. The data belong to a study of blood T cell repertoires in COVID-19. Background on the study: The samples span acute and convalescent COVID-19 from the United States, Italy and Spain. From T cells, B-cell-depleted T cells, or PBMCs came the material, which was cDNA or gDNA.

Repertoires were generated with immunoSEQ multiplex PCR, while TCRdb's copy carries only in-frame clones and drops some. The sample lists roughly 100,000 clones, 76% occurring once. The CDR3 is 12 amino acids. The germline gives CDR1 LNHDA, CDR2 SQIVND (reference sequence). Deletions cut 3 bases from V and 6 bases from J, with 8 bases between. The sequence derives from a man at least 80 years old with COVID-19, enrolled during active disease. The rearrangement uses TRBV19 and TRBJ1-2; unclear D gene. Sequenced input: peripheral blood. The CDR3 spells CASSIRRDGYTF. CDR3 DNA sequence: TGTGCCAGTAGTATCCGGCGGGATGGCTACACCTTC.